The source of this T cell receptor (beta chain) is a study of OX40 agonist ivuxolimab in advanced cancers. V shed 4 bases, J shed 6 bases, and the junction held 7 bases outside the gene matches. Germline lookup yields CDR1 LNHDA and CDR2 SQIVND (reference sequence). CDR3 length: 14 amino acids. Repertoires were generated with immunoSEQ multiplex PCR, while TCRdb's copy carries only in-frame clones and drops some. The data contain 77,000 or so clones, approximately 89% of them singletons. Material: CD4+ or CD8+ T cells sorted from blood, obtained in a trial of the OX40 agonist ivuxolimab. The sequence was obtained from an adult with an advanced solid tumor such as melanoma, head and neck, liver or kidney cancer. The J gene is TRBJ1-2, the V gene TRBV19, with 8 bases matching TRBD1. CDR3 in amino acids: CASSNRPGQDGYTF. CDR3 sequence (DNA): TGTGCCAGTAGTAACAGACCGGGACAGGATGGCTACACCTTC.